The 2 T cell receptor beta chains below were found in one sample sequenced in a study of cytomegalovirus exposure and HLA in healthy donors. This table comes from immunoSEQ multiplex PCR, and its TCRdb copy is limited to in-frame clones, with some not included. The repertoire holds roughly 150,000 clones, with about 95% as singletons. The sample taken for sequencing was PBMCs. The receptors originated from a woman under 30 in good health and CMV-seronegative.

The chain links TRBV4-1 to TRBJ1-1; D might be TRBD1 (5 bases). The CDR3 has 16 residues. V was pared by 1 base and J by 2 bases, with 14 bases between. CDR1 MGHRA and CDR2 YSYEKL come from the germline V gene. CDR3 protein: CASSQAIDRPNTEAFF. Here the CDR3 DNA reads TGCGCCAGCAGCCAAGCGATTGACAGACCCAACACTGAAGCTTTCTTT.

The rearrangement links TRBV19 to TRBJ1-6; maybe TRBD1 (6 bases). The V and J ends lost 5 bases and 8 bases respectively, with 13 bases between them. Germline lookup yields CDR1 LNHDA and CDR2 SQIVND (reference sequence). This CDR3 is 14 amino acids long. The CDR3 is CASSPGDTYSPLHF. CDR3 sequence (DNA): TGTGCCAGTAGTCCCGGGGACACCTATTCACCCCTCCACTTT.